This T cell receptor (beta chain) was captured by sequencing in a study of T cells after yellow fever vaccination. Universal primer sites and UMIs were introduced during 5'RACE template-switching synthesis of TCR cDNA. TCRdb reprocessed the 5' RACE reads with MiXCR, giving one entry per CDR3 protein. The table lists fewer than 35,000 distinct CDR3 sequences, 10% of them singletons. A few counts support this clonotype. Trimming removed 0 bases from V and 6 bases from J; junction bases left unmatched: 1. The germline V gene encodes CDR1 GTSNPN and CDR2 SVGIG (reference sequence). The CDR3 has 12 residues.

This rearrangement joins TRBV30 to TRBJ2-7; 8 nucleotides match TRBD1. The sequence derives from a man aged 18-30 years who received the YFV17D yellow fever vaccine. The material sequenced was PBMCs, either bulk or a sorted T-cell subset (CD4+, CD8+, memory, or dextramer-sorted; not recorded which), taken roughly 15 days after the first yellow fever vaccination. This CDR3 reads CAWSVQGGEQYF. The CDR3 DNA reads TGTGCCTGGAGTGTACAGGGGGGCGAGCAGTACTTC.